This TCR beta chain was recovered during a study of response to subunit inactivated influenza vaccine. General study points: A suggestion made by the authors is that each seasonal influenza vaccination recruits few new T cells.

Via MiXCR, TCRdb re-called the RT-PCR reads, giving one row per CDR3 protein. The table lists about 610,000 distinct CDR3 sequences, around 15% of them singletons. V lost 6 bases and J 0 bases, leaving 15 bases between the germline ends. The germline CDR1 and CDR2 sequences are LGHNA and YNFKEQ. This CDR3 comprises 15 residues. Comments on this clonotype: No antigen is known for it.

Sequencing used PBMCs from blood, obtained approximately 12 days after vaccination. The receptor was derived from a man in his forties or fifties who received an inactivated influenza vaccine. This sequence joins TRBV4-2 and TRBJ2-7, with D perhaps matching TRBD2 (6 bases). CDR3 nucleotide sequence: TGTGCCAGCAGTCCTCTCTCGGGGGACTCCTACGAGCAGTACTTC. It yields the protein CASSPLSGDSYEQYF.